This T cell receptor beta chain comes out of a study of blood T cell repertoires in COVID-19 (dated by TCRdb to 2018 to 2021). Context from the whole study: Samples from collaborators originated in the United States, Italy and Spain and spanned both the acute and convalescent phases of COVID-19. The material from the prospective study consisted of cDNA or gDNA derived from T cells, B-cell-depleted T cells, or PBMCs. Deeply sampled blood TCRbeta repertoires from subjects exposed to, actively infected with, or recovered from COVID-19 were included in the dataset. The repertoires were made available in a free public database intended to serve as a resource for research on the immune response to SARS-CoV-2. Samples came from the ongoing ImmuneRACE study (first 160 participants) plus 1,254 subjects from 6 global collaborators. The sample metadata nearly always contained a de-identified subject ID, COVID-19 status, age in years and sex. Where available, HLA class I and class II types were obtained from metadata supplied by the sample provider rather than from assay-based typing. Overall study results and their limits: The quantity of clinical and demographic metadata differed by source and by participant and was supplied without curation.

Details on this clone: Its antigen remains undetermined. Per-nucleotide qualities are absent, and no much larger clonotype sits a single base away.

The immunoSEQ Assay, a bias-controlled multiplex PCR, was used to amplify TCRbeta CDR3 regions from genomic DNA. The paper's data handling went like this. The number of nucleated cells in each sample was estimated from the amplification of reference gene primers within the assay. To quantify the absolute abundance of each unique TCRbeta CDR3 rearrangement, sequence reads were collapsed and filtered. For each sample, productive Simpson clonality was calculated as the square root of Simpson's diversity index across productive rearrangements. In its TCRdb copy, this immuneACCESS table keeps in-frame sequences only and misses some clones. Where compared with another copy, unresolved V genes explain less than half of these, and the others have no known cause. The DNA was the basis for D and trimming; V, J and clone size are from that table. The sample table holds approximately 280,000 clones, of which around 91% were seen once. The ten largest clonotypes hold approximately 13% of the sample.

Trimming leaves V shorter by 0 bases and J shorter by 4 bases, with the junction holding 5 bases beyond the gene matches. CDR1 SGDLS and CDR2 YYNGEE are derived from the germline V gene. The CDR3, cysteine through phenylalanine, is 15 amino acids long. This entry keeps only the CDR3 DNA: 45 bases, framed from base 1. Each collaborating institution followed its own protocols to collect whole blood in K2EDTA tubes. For TCRbeta analysis, collaborator samples were shipped as frozen whole blood, as isolated PBMCs, or as DNA extracted from either sample type. Sequenced sample: peripheral blood. The chain is made from TRBV9 and TRBJ2-7; TRBD1 lines up with 9 middle nucleotides. This TCR was recovered from a woman in her sixties with acute or convalescent COVID-19. Here the CDR3 is given as CASSVDTGGSYEQYF. The sequenced DNA is TGTGCCAGCAGCGTAGACACAGGGGGCTCTTACGAGCAGTACTTC.